This T cell receptor (beta chain) emerged from a study of T cell responses to AZD1222 COVID-19 vaccine. Study-wide context: Pooled together were second doses at about 4 or about 12 weeks. Broader study findings: Clonal diversity was possibly underestimated; the donors were predominantly white British and more often female. Repertoires were obtained only post-peak T cell response.

Points on this clone: Its specificity is unknown.

The germline CDR1 and CDR2 sequences are SEHNR and FQNEAQ (reference sequence). The CDR3 totals 13 residues. Deletions cut 6 bases from V and 2 bases from J, with 8 bases between. Sequencing used immunoSEQ multiplex PCR; TCRdb keeps in-frame clones, though not all of them. Found here are 150,000 to 170,000 clones, over 85% of them singletons; the top ten hold approximately 20%. The sample in question was peripheral blood, obtained on day 0 of AZD1222 vaccination. The V call is TRBV7-9, the J call TRBJ1-5; D ambiguous. The receptor's source is an adult in good health. The CDR3 reads CASSFTGNQPQHF. For the CDR3, the DNA is TGTGCCAGCAGTTTCACCGGCAATCAGCCCCAGCATTTT.